This T cell receptor beta chain was captured in a study of OX40 agonist ivuxolimab in advanced cancers. In the study overall: Eligibility admitted prior anti-PD-1, anti-PD-L1 or anti-CTLA-4 therapy; around 38% had some.

The repertoire was sequenced with immunoSEQ multiplex PCR; TCRdb's copy has only in-frame clones and lacks some. The table lists approximately 100,000 clones, about 91% of them singletons. The study, taken as a whole, reports: Within 6 weeks, CD4+ and CD8+ blood T cells expanded clonally at 0.1 to 3.0 mg/kg.

As to this clone: Its antigen is as yet unknown.

The sample in question was CD4+ or CD8+ T cells sorted from blood, obtained in a trial of the OX40 agonist ivuxolimab. The receptor was derived from an adult with an advanced solid tumor such as melanoma, head and neck, liver or kidney cancer.

The CDR3 protein is CASSVNGQSHYGYTF. CDR3 nucleotides: TGTGCCAGCAGTGTTAATGGACAGAGCCACTATGGCTACACCTTC. V and J are TRBV2 and TRBJ1-2; a weak D match, TRBD1 (6 bases). This CDR3 comprises 15 residues. The V end was cut by 4 bases, the J end by 3 bases, with 15 bases between. Germline values: CDR1 SNHLY, CDR2 FYNNEI.